A single sample is the source of the 29 T cell receptor beta chains below, sequenced in a study of OX40 agonist ivuxolimab in advanced cancers. Profiling relied on immunoSEQ multiplex PCR, and the TCRdb table lists in-frame clones only, not all of them. The sample carries roughly 88,000 clones, around 87% recorded once. Material: CD4+ or CD8+ T cells sorted from blood, obtained in a trial of the OX40 agonist ivuxolimab. These TCRs come from an adult with an advanced solid tumor such as melanoma, head and neck, liver or kidney cancer.

The genes are TRBV6-1 and TRBJ1-1; D uncertain. The CDR3 loop spans 13 amino acids. Germline lookup yields CDR1 MNHNS and CDR2 SASEGT. V gave up 8 bases and J gave up 1 base, with 11 bases separating them. CDR3 protein: CASAQVANTEAFF. DNA for the CDR3: TGTGCCAGCGCCCAGGTTGCGAACACTGAAGCTTTCTTT.

The genes are TRBV19 and TRBJ1-1; the match to TRBD1 covers 7 bases. There are 19 residues in the CDR3. Trimming took 0 bases from V and 0 from J; bases not matched to a gene: 13. Germline CDR1 is LNHDA and CDR2 is SQIVND (reference sequence). CDR3 sequence (DNA): TGTGCCAGTAGTATAGATCGGTGGGGCGGGACAGCCATGAACACTGAAGCTTTCTTT. Translated: CASSIDRWGGTAMNTEAFF. The whole variable domain, filled in from reference TRBV19 and TRBJ1-1, reads DGGITQSPKYLFRKEGQNVTLSCEQNLNHDAMYWYRQDPGQGLRLIYYSQIVNDFQKGDIAEGYSVSREKKESFPLTVTSAQKNPTAFYLCASSIDRWGGTAMNTEAFFGQGTRLTVV.

The V gene is TRBV19, the J gene TRBJ2-1; the match to TRBD2 covers 9 bases. Looked up from germline, CDR1 is LNHDA and CDR2 is SQIVND (reference sequence). The V gene end was trimmed by 5 bases and the J gene end by 5 bases; junction bases not matched to a gene: 7. The CDR3 contains 15 residues. CDR3 amino acids: CASSPSGIGNNEQFF. The DNA of the CDR3 is TGTGCCAGTAGTCCTAGCGGGATTGGTAACAATGAGCAGTTCTTC.

This clone occurred once. CDR3 bases: TGTGCCAGCAGCTTAGGTGCACAGGGTTGGCAGCCCCAGCATTTT. It yields the protein CASSLGAQGWQPQHF. The chain couples TRBV7-9 to TRBJ1-5; possible D gene TRBD1, 6 bases. Per the germline V gene, CDR1 is SEHNR and CDR2 is FQNEAQ (reference sequence). V lost 1 base to trimming and J lost 7 bases, with 14 bases between them. The CDR3 consists of 15 residues.

This chain links TRBV19 with TRBJ1-4, with 8 bases fitting TRBD1. V was clipped by 4 bases and J by 5 bases; unmatched bases: 3. There are 14 residues in the CDR3. The V gene's germline CDR1 is LNHDA and CDR2 SQIVND (reference sequence). The CDR3: CASSRDRLNEKLFF. The CDR3 DNA reads TGTGCCAGTAGTAGGGACAGGCTAAATGAAAAACTGTTTTTT.

This chain connects TRBV19 to TRBJ2-1; D may be TRBD1 (5 bases). Germline lookup yields CDR1 LNHDA and CDR2 SQIVND (reference sequence). V was clipped by 0 bases and J by 10 bases, with 10 bases between them. The CDR3 runs to 13 residues. CDR3 residues: CASSIDSQGEQFF. CDR3 coding DNA: TGTGCCAGTAGTATAGATAGCCAGGGAGAGCAGTTCTTC.

The chain employs TRBV5-6 and TRBJ2-2; D possibly corresponds to TRBD2 (6 bases). Germline CDR1 is SGHDT and CDR2 is YYEEEE. The CDR3 has 17 amino acids. V lost 1 base to trimming and J lost 0 bases, with 13 bases between them. DNA of the CDR3: TGTGCCAGCAGCTTGTTAGCGGTTGGCGCGAACACCGGGGAGCTGTTTTTT. Protein product: CASSLLAVGANTGELFF. Full variable domain (outside the CDR3, taken from reference TRBV5-6 and TRBJ2-2): DAGVTQSPTHLIKTRGQQVTLRCSPKSGHDTVSWYQQALGQGPQFIFQYYEEEERQRGNFPDRFSGHQFPNYSSELNVNALLLGDSALYLCASSLLAVGANTGELFFGEGSRLTVL.

The V gene is TRBV7-3, the J gene TRBJ2-6, with 11 bases matching TRBD2. The CDR3 covers 17 residues. In germline, CDR1 is SGHTA, CDR2 FQGTGA. V was pared by 6 bases and J by 3 bases, with 7 bases of the junction left unmatched. CDR3 amino acids: CASRTLAGEGGANVLTF. The CDR3 DNA is TGTGCCAGCAGAACACTAGCGGGAGAAGGTGGGGCCAACGTCCTGACTTTC.

The chain joins TRBV5-6 to TRBJ1-1; D unclear. V was shortened by 4 bases and J by 7 bases, with 14 bases between the two germline ends. The germline gives CDR1 SGHDT, CDR2 YYEEEE. This CDR3 is built from 13 residues. The CDR3, as DNA: TGTGCCAGCAGCAAAGGGCCTTTATTTGAAGCTTTCTTT. It codes for CASSKGPLFEAFF.

The chain employs TRBV6-6 and TRBJ2-3, with a tentative D call TRBD1 (6 bases). Germline V gene sequence: CDR1 MNHNY, CDR2 SVGAGI (reference sequence). This CDR3 is 14 amino acids long. The V gene lost 5 bases and the J gene lost 1 base, with 10 bases spanning the gap. The DNA of the CDR3 is TGTGCCAGCAGTCGTCACAGGGGCACAGATACGCAGTATTTT. It encodes CASSRHRGTDTQYF.

This chain links TRBV6-5 with TRBJ1-1; D unclear. Germline V lookup: CDR1 MNHEY, CDR2 SVGAGI. The CDR3 is 15 residues long. With 3 bases removed from V and 3 bases from J, the gap between germline ends came to 14 bases. This CDR3 reads CASSYVLGIYTEAFF. Here the CDR3 DNA reads TGTGCCAGCAGTTATGTATTGGGGATCTACACTGAAGCTTTCTTT.

This chain links TRBV19 with TRBJ2-7; unclear D gene. Germline lookup yields CDR1 LNHDA and CDR2 SQIVND (reference sequence). This CDR3 is 10 amino acids long. Trimming pared 7 bases from V and 5 bases from J, leaving 6 bases between. The CDR3 DNA follows: TGTGCCAGTAAAAGAAACGAGCAGTACGTC. This gives the protein CASKRNEQYV.

The chain links TRBV7-9 to TRBJ1-4, with D possibly matching TRBD1 (5 bases). The CDR3 has 15 amino acids. Germline-derived CDR1 and CDR2 are SEHNR and FQNEAQ (reference sequence). V dropped 4 bases and J dropped 6 bases, with 15 bases sitting between them. Written as DNA, the CDR3 is TGTGCCAGCAGCTCCTCCGGCAGGGTAGATGAAAAACTGTTTTTT. Translation gives CASSSSGRVDEKLFF.

The chain has TRBV5-4 and TRBJ1-1; D may be TRBD1 (5 bases). Trimming removed 2 bases at V and 3 bases at J, with 8 bases between. The CDR3 is made up of 13 amino acids. Germline assignment: CDR1 SGHNT and CDR2 YYREEE (reference sequence). DNA for the CDR3: TGTGCCAGCAGCTTTGGGGGTTACACTGAAGCTTTCTTT. Its protein is CASSFGGYTEAFF.

The chain has TRBV9 and TRBJ2-1; 8 positions agree with TRBD1. The germline V gene encodes CDR1 SGDLS and CDR2 YYNGEE. Trimming at V came to 4 bases and at J to 8 bases, leaving 14 bases not matched to a gene. This CDR3 has 16 residues. For the CDR3, the DNA is TGTGCCAGCAGCCTATCCCCGGCGACAGGGGTCCATGAGCAGTTCTTC. Encoded protein: CASSLSPATGVHEQFF.

The chain joins TRBV5-8 to TRBJ2-3; D unresolved. The germline CDR1 and CDR2 sequences are SGHTS and YDEGEE. This CDR3 contains 11 residues. Trimming left V 2 bases short and J 10 bases short, with 8 bases between. CDR3 residues: CASSLTAPQYF. CDR3 bases: TGTGCCAGCAGCTTAACTGCGCCGCAGTATTTT.

This clone was found once. This sequence joins TRBV29-1 and TRBJ1-2; 9 bases align to TRBD1. Germline CDR1 is SQVTM and CDR2 is ANQGSEA. The CDR3 consists of 12 residues. Trimming cost V 7 bases and J 2 bases; bases outside gene matches: 2. CDR3 nucleotide sequence: TGCAGCGGGACAGGGGCCAACTATGGCTACACCTTC. This gives the protein CSGTGANYGYTF. The full variable domain, its missing parts supplied by reference TRBV29-1 and TRBJ1-2, is SAVISQKPSRDICQRGTSLTIQCQVDSQVTMMFWYRQQPGQSLTLIATANQGSEATYESGFVIDKFPISRPNLTFSTLTVSNMSPEDSSIYLCSGTGANYGYTFGSGTRLTVV.

V usage is TRBV29-1 and J usage is TRBJ1-1; no definite D call. Germline values: CDR1 SQVTM, CDR2 ANQGSEA. V shed 7 bases and J shed 1 base, with 22 bases lying between them. The CDR3 is 16 amino acids. The CDR3 DNA reads as TGCAGCGCATCCAGAGGGTCCCAATCCTCGAACACTGAAGCTTTCTTT. This encodes CSASRGSQSSNTEAFF.

The V and J genes are TRBV9 and TRBJ2-3, with D tentatively TRBD1 or TRBD2 (5 bases each). V lost 0 bases and J 0 bases, leaving 11 bases between the germline ends. The CDR3 extends over 16 amino acids. CDR1 and CDR2 (germline): SGDLS, YYNGEE. CDR3 sequence reads: CASSVGHRTSTDTQYF. CDR3 nucleotides: TGTGCCAGCAGCGTAGGACACAGGACTAGCACAGATACGCAGTATTTT.

The rearrangement links TRBV7-2 to TRBJ1-6; TRBD1 agrees at 7 bases. Per the germline V gene, CDR1 is SGHTA and CDR2 is FQGNSA. Trimming at V came to 5 bases and at J to 8 bases, leaving 9 bases not matched to a gene. The CDR3 is 15 amino acids. The CDR3 sequence is CASSRNTGTDSPLHF. In DNA form, the CDR3 reads TGTGCCAGCAGCCGAAACACCGGGACAGATTCACCCCTCCACTTT.

The chain is built from TRBV27 and TRBJ2-7, with unresolved D. The CDR3 length is 16 residues. Germline-derived CDR1 and CDR2 are MNHEY and SMNVEV (reference sequence). V was clipped by 2 bases and J by 0 bases, with 14 bases between them. The chain's CDR3 is CASSLDLAASSYEQYF. In DNA form, the CDR3 reads TGTGCCAGCAGTTTAGACTTGGCAGCCAGCTCCTACGAGCAGTACTTC.

The rearrangement links TRBV5-1 to TRBJ1-1; 7 positions match TRBD1. The length of the CDR3 is 13 residues. Per the germline V gene, CDR1 is SGHRS and CDR2 is YFSETQ. V was pared by 4 bases and J by 2 bases, with 2 bases of the junction left unmatched. CDR3 DNA sequence: TGCGCCAGCAGCGTAGGGGGCAACACTGAAGCTTTCTTT. It yields the protein CASSVGGNTEAFF.

This rearrangement joins TRBV5-1 to TRBJ2-7; D is perhaps TRBD1 (6 bases). In germline, CDR1 is SGHRS, CDR2 YFSETQ. There are 14 residues in the CDR3. With 4 bases removed from V and 3 bases from J, the gap between germline ends came to 14 bases. The CDR3 region has the DNA TGCGCCAGCAGCACGGACAGCTCTGTCTACGAGCAGTACTTC. This gives the protein CASSTDSSVYEQYF.

The gene calls are TRBV10-2 and TRBJ2-1, with 9 bases lining up with TRBD2. The CDR3 sequence is 15 residues long. CDR1 and CDR2 from the germline V gene are WSHSY and SAAADI. V lost 4 bases to trimming and J lost 2 bases; unmatched junction nucleotides: 3. CDR3 nucleotides: TGCGCCAGCAGTGCGGCTAGCGGGACCTACAATGAGCAGTTCTTC. Its protein product is CASSAASGTYNEQFF.

V usage is TRBV12-5 and J usage is TRBJ2-3; possible D gene TRBD2, 6 bases. This CDR3 region has 16 residues. V lost 0 bases and J lost 0, with 10 bases in between. From germline, CDR1 is LGHNT and CDR2 FRNRAP. CDR3 nucleotide sequence: TGTGCTAGTGGTTTGGTTGTCGGGACTAGCACAGATACGCAGTATTTT. Translation: CASGLVVGTSTDTQYF.

V usage is TRBV28 and J usage is TRBJ1-1; unclear D gene. V was cut by 5 bases and J by 4 bases, with 14 bases left in between. Germline-derived CDR1 and CDR2 are MDHEN and SYDVKM. This CDR3 contains 14 residues. The CDR3: CASSPLTRSTEAFF. CDR3 DNA sequence: TGTGCCAGCAGTCCCCTCACCCGTAGCACTGAAGCTTTCTTT.

This chain links TRBV18 with TRBJ1-2; TRBD1 aligns across 9 bases. The CDR3 is made up of 13 amino acids. Trimming cost V 3 bases and J 5 bases; bases outside gene matches: 1. The germline V gene encodes CDR1 KGHSH and CDR2 LQKENI. CDR3 loop: CASSPDRGYGYTF. The CDR3 DNA reads as TGTGCCAGCTCACCTGACAGGGGGTATGGCTACACCTTC.

This clone was detected once. J is TRBJ1-3 and V is TRBV5-1; D not certain. Trimming shortened V by 0 bases and J by 4 bases, and 8 bases separated the two germline ends. CDR1 is SGHRS, CDR2 YFSETQ, per germline. The CDR3 spans 14 residues. The CDR3 nucleotides are TGCGCCAGCAGCTTGGGCACCGACGGAAACACCATATATTTT. This sequence encodes CASSLGTDGNTIYF.

The CDR3: CASSPGLAGVGEQFF. CDR3 sequence (DNA): TGTGCCAGCAGTCCGGGACTAGCGGGAGTGGGTGAGCAGTTCTTC. The rearrangement uses TRBV6-1 and TRBJ2-1; 14 bases match TRBD2. CDR3 length: 15 residues. CDR1 MNHNS and CDR2 SASEGT come from the germline V gene. Losses at the gene ends were 5 bases for V and 9 bases for J; bases not matched to a gene: 6.